Following are 2 T cell receptor beta chains from one sample sequenced in a study of cytomegalovirus exposure and HLA in healthy donors. It was with 60 Vbeta and 13 Jbeta primers that the PCR ran. The table came from immunoSEQ multiplex PCR; TCRdb's copy has only in-frame clones and leaves some out. The listing records 150,000 to 250,000 clones. Sequencing was done on a sample of PBMCs. The receptors stem from a boy younger than 18 in good health and CMV-seronegative.

The J gene is TRBJ1-1, the V gene TRBV7-6; 7 bases map to TRBD1. With 5 bases clipped from V and 4 bases from J, the junction kept 4 bases outside the gene matches. The CDR3 sequence is 13 residues long. Looked up from germline, CDR1 is SGHVS and CDR2 is FNYEAQ. CDR3 amino acids: CASSPNRGTEAFF. As DNA, the CDR3 is TGTGCCAGCAGCCCCAACAGGGGCACTGAAGCTTTCTTT.

The chain couples TRBV25-1 to TRBJ2-5; a weak D match, TRBD1 (7 bases). Per the germline V gene, CDR1 is MGHDK and CDR2 is SYGVNS. There are 15 residues in the CDR3. V was shortened by 6 bases and J by 5 bases, with 19 bases between the two germline ends. The CDR3 loop is CASRGEGAGWETQYF. The CDR3 DNA reads TGTGCCAGCAGGGGAGAGGGGGCGGGGTGGGAGACCCAGTACTTC.